This T cell receptor (beta chain) was observed in a study of human versus mouse CDR3 diversity and MHC coevolution. About the study: Reported immunoSEQ sensitivity was one in 200,000 T cells, with reduced amplification bias.

Sorting isolated naive CD4 T cells lacking CD45RO and expressing CD62L. Sequencing was performed with immunoSEQ multiplex PCR; in TCRdb, only in-frame clones are kept and a portion is missing. The table shows around 77,000 clones, with less than 95% occurring only once. Sequencing used naive CD4+ T cells from blood. Noted subset: CD45RO-negative CD62L-positive naive CD4 T cells. This sequence was found in a person aged 25 to 69 in good health.

The CDR3 sequence: CASSRDRGKYSNQPQHF. The CDR3 DNA is TGTGCCAGCAGCAGGGACAGGGGGAAATATAGCAATCAGCCCCAGCATTTT. This chain connects TRBV5-8 to TRBJ1-5; 11 positions agree with TRBD1. The CDR3 is made up of 17 amino acids. Germline loops: CDR1 SGHTS, CDR2 YDEGEE. J gave up 0 bases and V 4 bases, and 6 bases lay outside the gene matches.